This passage covers 29 T cell receptor beta chains from one sample sequenced in a study of shared clonotypes between healthy human individuals. Only in-frame clones appear in the TCRdb table, and some are missing; sequencing was by immunoSEQ multiplex PCR. The sample has hundreds of thousands of clones; about 96% are singletons. The sequencing sample was made of memory CD8+ T cells sorted from blood. Described subset: CD45RO+ cells pooled with CCR7-negative TemRA cells. Receptors originate from a man aged 30 to 39 in good health.

The rearrangement uses TRBV27 and TRBJ2-1, with 10 bases that match TRBD2. The V gene's germline CDR1 is MNHEY and CDR2 SMNVEV (reference sequence). V gave up 3 bases and J gave up 7 bases; unmatched junction bases: 9. The CDR3 contains 16 residues. The CDR3 nucleotides read TGTGCCAGCAGTTTCCAAAGCGGGAGGGCCTGGAATGAGCAGTTCTTC. This gives the protein CASSFQSGRAWNEQFF.

This sequence joins TRBV28 and TRBJ2-7; 10 bases map to TRBD2. The CDR3 extends over 16 amino acids. Germline CDR1 and CDR2: MDHEN and SYDVKM. With V trimmed by 1 base and J by 1 base, 4 bases remained unmatched. In DNA form, the CDR3 reads TGTGCCAGCAGTTTATCGAGGACTAGCGGTTCCTACGAGCAGTACTTC. Translation gives CASSLSRTSGSYEQYF.

The chain links TRBV7-8 to TRBJ1-5; no firm D call. In germline, CDR1 is SGHVS, CDR2 FQNEAQ. CDR3 size: 14 residues. Between the trimmed V and J ends, which lost 2 bases and 6 bases, there was a span of 11 bases. Here the CDR3 DNA reads TGTGCCAGCAGCTTAACTGTCCGAACTCAGCCCCAGCATTTT. Protein: CASSLTVRTQPQHF.

The rearrangement joins TRBV5-1 to TRBJ2-7; 15 positions match TRBD2. The CDR3 spans 18 residues. CDR1 SGHRS and CDR2 YFSETQ come from the germline V gene. The V segment lost 6 bases and the J segment 0 bases; nucleotides outside the gene matches: 10. The CDR3 bases are TGCGCCAGCAATCCAGGGGGGACTAGCGGGAGGCCCTCCTACGAGCAGTACTTC. It translates to CASNPGGTSGRPSYEQYF.

This clone appeared a single time. The chain employs TRBV5-4 and TRBJ2-7; TRBD1 agrees at 11 bases. The germline CDR1 and CDR2 sequences are SGHNT and YYREEE (reference sequence). The CDR3 contains 16 residues. V shed 1 base and J 7 bases; nucleotides not matched to a gene: 10. The CDR3 region is CASSLSRGQGVREQYF. The CDR3 region has the DNA TGTGCCAGCAGCTTGTCCCGGGGACAGGGGGTGAGGGAGCAGTACTTC.

The rearrangement joins TRBV9 to TRBJ2-7, with D possibly called TRBD1 or TRBD2 (6 bases each). The germline CDR1 and CDR2 sequences are SGDLS and YYNGEE. This CDR3 region has 15 residues. V lost 1 base to trimming and J lost 5 bases, with 16 bases between them. The CDR3 reads CASSVQGGGGDEQYF. CDR3 bases: TGTGCCAGCAGCGTACAAGGAGGGGGTGGGGACGAGCAGTACTTC.

The chain is built from TRBV19 and TRBJ1-5, with D perhaps TRBD1 (6 bases). The V gene lost 5 bases and the J gene lost 1 base, with 18 bases spanning the gap. The CDR3 has 17 residues. Per germline, CDR1 LNHDA and CDR2 SQIVND (reference sequence). The CDR3 spells CASSAGQRQGSNQPQHF. In DNA, the CDR3 is TGTGCCAGTAGTGCCGGACAGAGGCAAGGAAGCAATCAGCCCCAGCATTTT.

V usage is TRBV6-5 and J usage is TRBJ1-2; a weak D match, TRBD1 (6 bases). CDR1 MNHEY and CDR2 SVGAGI come from the germline V gene. V gave up 6 bases and J gave up 4 bases, with 12 bases separating them. The CDR3 is 13 residues long. CDR3: CASRYRAGYGYTF. DNA for the CDR3: TGTGCCAGCAGGTACAGGGCCGGCTATGGCTACACCTTC.

The J gene is TRBJ2-2, the V gene TRBV10-2; D perhaps matches TRBD2 (5 bases). The CDR3 covers 12 residues. Germline CDR1 WSHSY, CDR2 SAAADI. The ends were cut back, 5 bases at V and 6 bases at J, with 7 bases in the middle. In nucleotides, the CDR3 is TGCGCCAGCAGTATGAGGGCCGGGGAGCTGTTTTTT. Its protein is CASSMRAGELFF.

The chain is built from TRBV30 and TRBJ2-3; D is uncertain. Germline V CDR1 and CDR2: GTSNPN, SVGIG (reference sequence). V lost 6 bases, J lost 4 bases, and 14 bases lay in between. The CDR3 contains 13 residues. DNA of the CDR3: TGTGCCTGCTTTTCTTTTCTAGCAGATACGCAGTATTTT. Amino acid sequence: CACFSFLADTQYF. The complete variable domain, with remaining parts taken from reference TRBV30 and TRBJ2-3, reads SQTIHQWPATLVQPVGSPLSLECTVEGTSNPNLYWYRQAAGRGLQLLFYSVGIGQISSEVPQNLSASRPQDRQFILSSKKLLLSDSGFYLCACFSFLADTQYFGPGTRLTVL.

The chain is built from TRBV29-1 and TRBJ1-1; D remains ambiguous. Between the trimmed V and J ends, which lost 0 bases and 7 bases, there was a span of 9 bases. This CDR3 is built from 12 residues. The germline CDR1 and CDR2 sequences are SQVTM and ANQGSEA. The CDR3 protein is CSVEEREYEAFF. In DNA, the CDR3 is TGCAGCGTTGAAGAAAGGGAATATGAAGCTTTCTTT.

The rearrangement uses TRBV10-2 and TRBJ2-1; TRBD1 is a possible D gene (5 bases). Trimming took 6 bases from V and 2 from J, leaving 8 bases between them. Germline V gene sequence: CDR1 WSHSY, CDR2 SAAADI. The CDR3 has 13 amino acids. The CDR3 region is CASRDTTYNEQFF. In nucleotides, the CDR3 is TGCGCCAGCAGGGACACTACCTACAATGAGCAGTTCTTC.

The genes are TRBV6-5 and TRBJ2-7, with D tentatively TRBD1 (6 bases). Per the germline V gene, CDR1 is MNHEY and CDR2 is SVGAGI. CDR3 length: 11 amino acids. Trimming pared 5 bases from V and 5 bases from J, leaving 7 bases between. This CDR3 is CASSRDNEQYF. In nucleotides, the CDR3 is TGTGCCAGCAGTAGGGACAACGAGCAGTACTTC.

This chain links TRBV4-1 with TRBJ2-3; 10 nucleotides agree with TRBD2. Germline loops: CDR1 MGHRA, CDR2 YSYEKL. With 1 base clipped from V and 4 bases from J, the junction kept 14 bases outside the gene matches. The CDR3 spans 19 residues. The CDR3 region is CASSQGRGTLAGAADTQYF. Here the CDR3 DNA reads TGCGCCAGCAGCCAAGGAAGAGGAACGCTAGCGGGAGCCGCAGATACGCAGTATTTT.

The rearrangement links TRBV7-9 to TRBJ2-3; TRBD2 matches at 12 bases. Germline CDR1 reads SEHNR; CDR2 reads FQNEAQ (reference sequence). J lost 0 bases, V lost 5 bases, and 12 bases had no gene match. The CDR3 loop spans 19 amino acids. The CDR3 DNA sequence: TGTGCCAGCAGCGCGGGACTAGCGGGTACTTACTCTAGCACAGATACGCAGTATTTT. Its translation is CASSAGLAGTYSSTDTQYF.

The sample holds one count of this clone. V and J are TRBV13 and TRBJ2-3; D might be TRBD2 (6 bases). The V gene lost 5 bases and the J gene lost 1 base, with 10 bases spanning the gap. The CDR3 loop spans 14 amino acids. CDR1 is PRHDT and CDR2 is FYEKMQ in the germline V gene (reference sequence). In nucleotides, the CDR3 is TGTGCCAGCAGCCCCGGGACTCGCACAGATACGCAGTATTTT. Translation: CASSPGTRTDTQYF.

The chain employs TRBV2 and TRBJ2-3; 9 bases agree with TRBD1. The CDR3 runs to 15 residues. Germline CDR1 SNHLY, CDR2 FYNNEI. V shed 4 bases and J 4 bases; nucleotides not matched to a gene: 6. As DNA, the CDR3 is TGTGCCAGCAGTGGAGGGACAGGGCGGCCAGATACGCAGTATTTT. Protein product: CASSGGTGRPDTQYF. Full variable domain (remainder filled in from reference TRBV2 and TRBJ2-3): EPEVTQTPSHQVTQMGQEVILRCVPISNHLYFYWYRQILGQKVEFLVSFYNNEISEKSEIFDDQFSVERPDGSNFTLKIRSTKLEDSAMYFCASSGGTGRPDTQYFGPGTRLTVL.

J is TRBJ2-5 and V is TRBV5-4; D is perhaps TRBD2 (6 bases). CDR1 and CDR2 from the germline V gene are SGHNT and YYREEE (reference sequence). CDR3 size: 15 residues. The V and J ends lost 0 bases and 2 bases respectively, with 11 bases between them. CDR3 amino acids: CASSLGVAGQETQYF. CDR3 coding DNA: TGTGCCAGCAGCTTGGGGGTTGCGGGGCAAGAGACCCAGTACTTC. Combining the CDR3 with reference TRBV5-4 and TRBJ2-5 gives the whole variable domain ETGVTQSPTHLIKTRGQQVTLRCSSQSGHNTVSWYQQALGQGPQFIFQYYREEENGRGNFPPRFSGLQFPNYSSELNVNALELDDSALYLCASSLGVAGQETQYFGPGTRLLVL.

V and J are TRBV7-8 and TRBJ2-1, with 13 bases matching TRBD2. After removal of 5 bases from V and 2 bases from J, the junction contained 6 bases not matched to a gene. This CDR3 is built from 17 residues. Germline lookup yields CDR1 SGHVS and CDR2 FQNEAQ. CDR3 protein: CASSRTSGRAPYNEQFF. The CDR3 DNA reads TGTGCCAGCAGCCGCACTAGCGGGAGGGCCCCCTACAATGAGCAGTTCTTC.

The chain joins TRBV10-3 to TRBJ2-3, with D unclear. CDR1 is ENHRY, CDR2 SYGVKD, per germline. This CDR3 is 12 amino acids long. Trimming took off 4 bases at V and 6 bases at J, with 8 bases between the two ends. CDR3 sequence reads: CAISALGDTQYF. The CDR3, as DNA: TGTGCCATCAGTGCGTTGGGGGATACGCAGTATTTT.

The rearrangement joins TRBV5-1 to TRBJ2-7; 9 nucleotides line up with TRBD2. The germline V gene encodes CDR1 SGHRS and CDR2 YFSETQ. The CDR3 consists of 16 residues. Trimming cost V 2 bases and J 3 bases; bases outside gene matches: 9. The CDR3 region has the DNA TGCGCCAGCAGCTTATCCACTATAGCGGGAGTCTACGAGCAGTACTTC. Protein: CASSLSTIAGVYEQYF.

In regard to this clone: Its ends do not fully match the called genes, so a read error is possible. V is TRBV7-2 and J is TRBJ2-2; TRBD2 aligns across 7 bases. Germline CDR1 is SGHTA and CDR2 is FQGNSA. CDR3 length equals 16 residues. CDR3 DNA: TGTGCCAGCAGCTCCCCTGGGAGGGCGAACGCCGGGGAGCTGTTTTTT. Translated: CASSSPGRANAGELFF.

As concerns this clone: The same CDR3 arises from other DNA sequences in this sample as well. The genes are TRBV7-9 and TRBJ2-7; TRBD1 matches 8 bases. CDR1 SEHNR and CDR2 FQNEAQ come from the germline V gene (reference sequence). The CDR3 has 13 residues. J lost 4 bases, V lost 1 base, and 0 bases had no gene match. The CDR3 region is CASSLDRGYEQYF. CDR3 in DNA: TGTGCCAGCAGCTTAGACAGGGGGTACGAGCAGTACTTC.

This clone has only one observation. The V call is TRBV5-1, the J call TRBJ2-7, with TRBD1 as a possible D gene (5 bases). The germline gives CDR1 SGHRS, CDR2 YFSETQ. This CDR3 is 15 amino acids long. V lost 1 base to trimming and J lost 6 bases, with 17 bases between them. The CDR3 DNA is TGCGCCAGCAGCTTGCCCGGACACGCGTTGGGCGAGCAGTACTTC. Protein sequence: CASSLPGHALGEQYF.

The chain joins TRBV4-1 to TRBJ2-1; TRBD1 is a possible D gene (5 bases). The CDR3 has 14 amino acids. Per germline, CDR1 MGHRA and CDR2 YSYEKL. Trimming pared 0 bases from V and 7 bases from J, leaving 10 bases between. The CDR3 region is CASSQDIQGNEQFF. CDR3 nucleotide sequence: TGCGCCAGCAGCCAAGATATCCAGGGAAATGAGCAGTTCTTC.

CDR3 loop: CASSFRQGPNYGYTF. CDR3 bases: TGTGCCAGCAGTTTCCGGCAGGGGCCTAACTATGGCTACACCTTC. The J gene is TRBJ1-2, the V gene TRBV28; tentatively, D is TRBD1 (6 bases). Germline V gives CDR1 MDHEN, CDR2 SYDVKM. This CDR3 has 15 amino acids. Between the trimmed V and J ends, which lost 3 bases and 0 bases, there was a span of 11 bases.

The V call is TRBV28, the J call TRBJ1-4, with 7 bases matching TRBD1. V gave up 7 bases and J gave up 8 bases; unmatched junction bases: 10. The CDR3 totals 14 residues. From germline, CDR1 is MDHEN and CDR2 SYDVKM. The DNA for the CDR3 is TGTGCCAGCAAGCAGGAGGGGGCGGGGGAAAAACTGTTTTTT. This encodes CASKQEGAGEKLFF. The full variable domain, its missing parts supplied by reference TRBV28 and TRBJ1-4, is DVKVTQSSRYLVKRTGEKVFLECVQDMDHENMFWYRQDPGLGLRLIYFSYDVKMKEKGDIPEGYSVSREKKERFSLILESASTNQTSMYLCASKQEGAGEKLFFGSGTQLSVL.

The genes are TRBV30 and TRBJ2-1; 10 nucleotides agree with TRBD2. Trimming removed 7 bases from V and 4 bases from J; junction bases left unmatched: 7. CDR1 is GTSNPN, CDR2 SVGIG, per germline (reference sequence). This CDR3 comprises 14 residues. The CDR3 bases are TGTGCCTTCCAAGCGGGAGGGTATTACAATGAGCAGTTCTTC. This translates into CAFQAGGYYNEQFF.

This chain joins TRBV2 and TRBJ2-5; 8 bases fit TRBD2. Germline loops: CDR1 SNHLY, CDR2 FYNNEI. The CDR3 extends over 18 amino acids. The ends lost 1 base at V and 4 bases at J; junction bases unmatched: 14. CDR3 sequence (DNA): TGTGCCAGCAGTGAAGATTATCGCGGGAGGAAGAGAGGAGAGACCCAGTACTTC. Translating gives CASSEDYRGRKRGETQYF.